This is a list of T cell receptor beta chains from one sample in a study of blood T cells in healthy people across ages. TCRdb processed the 5' RACE reads anew with MiXCR; each CDR3 protein has one entry. The data contain about 1.1 million distinct CDR3 sequences, more than 30% of them seen just once; the ten biggest clones take up 10% to 15%. Specimen: blood. These receptors were taken from a man younger than 35 in good health. CDR3s include the opening cysteine and the closing phenylalanine or tryptophan. The order of the fields is clone size, V gene, J gene, D gene, CDR3 DNA, CDR3 protein. A D gene is named only where the DNA matches it firmly. Part of the rows lack a size; the others show once, few, many or a class for expanded clones.

clone size: few; V gene: TRBV10-3; J gene: TRBJ2-3; D gene: TRBD2; CDR3 DNA: TGTGCCATCAGTGAGTCGGAACGGGGGGGCCCGGATACGCAGTATTTT; CDR3 protein: CAISESERGGPDTQYF
clone size: -; V gene: TRBV6-2/TRBV6-3; J gene: TRBJ2-3; D gene: -; CDR3 DNA: TGTGCCAGCAGTTCCCAGTCAGGGGCAGATACGCAGTATTTT; CDR3 protein: CASSSQSGADTQYF
clone size: -; V gene: TRBV9; J gene: TRBJ2-3; D gene: -; CDR3 DNA: TGTGCCAGCAGCGTAGACATTGGAACGGGTTCAGATACGCAGTATTTT; CDR3 protein: CASSVDIGTGSDTQYF
clone size: -; V gene: TRBV3-1; J gene: TRBJ1-6; D gene: -; CDR3 DNA: TGTGCCAGCAGCCAAGCCTCGGCGGCAGCAGACTCCTATAATTCACCCCTCCACTTT; CDR3 protein: CASSQASAAADSYNSPLHF
clone size: -; V gene: TRBV10-3; J gene: TRBJ2-7; D gene: TRBD1; CDR3 DNA: TGTGCCATCAGAGGACAGGGAAGGTCCTACGAGCAGTACTTC; CDR3 protein: CAIRGQGRSYEQYF
clone size: -; V gene: TRBV7-2; J gene: TRBJ1-6; D gene: -; CDR3 DNA: TGTGCCAGCAGCTCCGATCGATCACCCCTCCACTTT; CDR3 protein: CASSSDRSPLHF
clone size: once; V gene: TRBV29-1; J gene: TRBJ2-5; D gene: -; CDR3 DNA: TGCAGCGTTGAAAGTAGGGGACGTAGTGGAGTTTACAATGAGCAGTACTTC; CDR3 protein: CSVESRGRSGVYNEQYF
clone size: -; V gene: TRBV4-2; J gene: TRBJ2-4; D gene: -; CDR3 DNA: TGTGCCAGCAGCTCCCCCGGAGGGGGGTTAGCCAAAAACATTCAGTACTTC; CDR3 protein: CASSSPGGGLAKNIQYF
clone size: few; V gene: TRBV27; J gene: TRBJ2-3; D gene: TRBD2; CDR3 DNA: TGTGCCAGCAATCCAGCGGGGGTGAGCACAGATACGCAGTATTTT; CDR3 protein: CASNPAGVSTDTQYF
clone size: -; V gene: TRBV2; J gene: TRBJ1-1; D gene: TRBD1; CDR3 DNA: TGTGCCACCAACAGGGGGACTGAAGCTTTCTTT; CDR3 protein: CATNRGTEAFF
clone size: -; V gene: TRBV11-2; J gene: TRBJ1-2; D gene: -; CDR3 DNA: TGTGCCAGCAGCAAACAGGGAGGGGATGGCTACACCTTC; CDR3 protein: CASSKQGGDGYTF
clone size: -; V gene: TRBV6-2/TRBV6-3; J gene: TRBJ1-2; D gene: -; CDR3 DNA: TGTGCCAGCTATGAGGGCGCGATCTATGGCTACACCTTC; CDR3 protein: CASYEGAIYGYTF
clone size: -; V gene: TRBV6-2/TRBV6-3; J gene: TRBJ2-1; D gene: -; CDR3 DNA: TGTGCCAGCAGTTACGTTGCGGGGGAGCAGTTCTTC; CDR3 protein: CASSYVAGEQFF
clone size: -; V gene: TRBV5-1; J gene: TRBJ1-2; D gene: -; CDR3 DNA: TGCGCCAGCAGCTTAGGGACTGCAGGGGAAGGCTACACCTTC; CDR3 protein: CASSLGTAGEGYTF
clone size: few; V gene: TRBV12-3/TRBV12-4; J gene: TRBJ1-1; D gene: -; CDR3 DNA: TGTGCCAGCAGTTTATGGGCAGCAAGATACACTGAAGCTTTCTTT; CDR3 protein: CASSLWAARYTEAFF
clone size: -; V gene: TRBV20-1; J gene: TRBJ2-5; D gene: TRBD2; CDR3 DNA: TGCAGTGCTATTGCTAGCGGGCTAGAGACCCAGTACTTC; CDR3 protein: CSAIASGLETQYF
clone size: -; V gene: TRBV7-8; J gene: TRBJ1-5; D gene: -; CDR3 DNA: TGTGCCAGCAGCTTAGCCCCGGACTGCCTAGAGCCCCAGCATTTT; CDR3 protein: CASSLAPDCLEPQHF
clone size: -; V gene: TRBV5-1; J gene: TRBJ1-1; D gene: -; CDR3 DNA: TGCGCCAGTGGAGGGGGGATTGACACTGAAGCTTTCTTT; CDR3 protein: CASGGGIDTEAFF
clone size: -; V gene: TRBV7-2; J gene: TRBJ2-1; D gene: TRBD1; CDR3 DNA: TGTGCCAGCAGCTTAACACAGGGGTTGCCCTACAATGAGCAGTTCTTC; CDR3 protein: CASSLTQGLPYNEQFF
clone size: once; V gene: TRBV7-9; J gene: TRBJ2-3; D gene: -; CDR3 DNA: TGTGCCAGCAGCTTAGAACTACGAGCACATACGCAGTATTTT; CDR3 protein: CASSLELRAHTQYF